The source of this T cell receptor (beta chain) is a study of T-cell reconstitution after alpha-beta-depleted transplantation in children. Preparation of the TCRbeta library was carried out with unique molecular identifiers. TCRdb ran MiXCR on the PCR reads and lists one entry per CDR3 protein. The data contain fewer than 150,000 distinct CDR3 sequences, more than 9.5% of them seen just once; the ten biggest clones take up 24%. The CDR3 has 14 residues. CDR1 is SQVTM and CDR2 is ANQGSEA in the germline V gene. Unmatched junction bases numbered 7, after V lost 7 bases and J lost 2 bases. This clonotype showed up just a few times. Its antigen is unidentified. Notes on the study in general: Newly generated T cells supplied most T-cell counts and diversity one year post-transplant. By about two months after transplant, alpha-beta T cells reportedly arose from several hundred graft clones that had expanded. After transplant, high TCRbeta diversity at day 60 in some patients arose from surviving recipient T cells and thymic progenitors.

The rearrangement links TRBV29-1 to TRBJ2-1; 8 bases match TRBD2. This sequence was found in a girl under three years old who had a stem cell transplant for combined immunodeficiency, so the T cells may come from the graft donor. The sequences come from PBMCs, mostly from graft donor cells, collected 180 days after TCRalphabeta/CD19-depleted stem cell transplant. The DNA for the CDR3 is TGCAGCGGTGCCCCCGGGAGGGCCTACAATGAGCAGTTCTTC. It specifies CSGAPGRAYNEQFF.